This entry concerns a single T cell receptor (beta chain). Data came from immunoSEQ multiplex PCR; TCRdb stores just in-frame clones and leaves some out. Among fewer than 35,000 clones, approximately 78% were seen once, and the ten largest hold roughly 2.5%. This sample is part of a study of T cells in narcolepsy. The CDR3 runs to 17 residues. Germline V gene lookup returns CDR1 SGHAT and CDR2 FQDESV (reference sequence). Trimming pared 2 bases from V and 4 bases from J, leaving 21 bases between. Input material: CD45RA- memory CD4+ T cells from PBMCs. The origin of this receptor is a human donor with narcolepsy. The rearrangement uses TRBV11-1 and TRBJ2-7; D unclear. CDR3 loop: CASSLRAPGRGAYEQYF. As DNA, the CDR3 is TGTGCCAGCAGCTTAAGGGCCCCCGGGCGAGGCGCTTACGAGCAGTACTTC.